The sequence of this T cell receptor (beta chain) was determined in a study of shared clonotypes between healthy human individuals. This clone has a single count. This likely stems from a read error, as it lies one base from a far larger clone. This same CDR3 is encoded by further DNA sequences in the sample. With 2 bases removed from V and 1 base from J, the gap between germline ends came to 5 bases. There are 13 residues in the CDR3. Germline CDR1 MNHEY, CDR2 SMNVEV (reference sequence). In the authors' workflow: ImmunoSEQ supplied junction-only sequences lacking quality scores, so filtering was different. Method: immunoSEQ multiplex PCR; TCRdb's copy keeps in-frame clones and lacks some. V, J and clone size derive from that table, while D and trimming were established from the DNA sequence. The sample shows more than 450,000 clones, 79% of them seen only once. Each sample came from a Caucasian adult donor living in Nashville, Tennessee.

The sequencing sample was made of PBMCs. The TCR originated in a woman aged 35 to 49 in good health. Some clones in this sample may be carry-over from other donors' samples. V gene TRBV27 combines with J gene TRBJ1-1; no clear D. Here the CDR3 DNA reads TGTGCCAGCAGTTTAAGCAGGAACACTGAAGCTTTCTTT. Translating it yields CASSLSRNTEAFF.